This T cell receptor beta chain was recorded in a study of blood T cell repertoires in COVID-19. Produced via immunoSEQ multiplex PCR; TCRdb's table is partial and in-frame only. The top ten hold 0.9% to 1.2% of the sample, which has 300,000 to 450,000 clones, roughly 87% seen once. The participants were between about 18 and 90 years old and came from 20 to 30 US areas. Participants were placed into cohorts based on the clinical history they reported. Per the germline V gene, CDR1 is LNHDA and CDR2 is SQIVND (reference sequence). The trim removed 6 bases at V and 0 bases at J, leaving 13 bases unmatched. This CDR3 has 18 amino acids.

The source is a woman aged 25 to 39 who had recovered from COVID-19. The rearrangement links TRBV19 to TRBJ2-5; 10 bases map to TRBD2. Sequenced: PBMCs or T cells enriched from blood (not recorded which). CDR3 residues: CASSHPASGGAYQETQYF. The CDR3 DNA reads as TGTGCCAGTAGCCATCCGGCTAGCGGGGGAGCTTACCAAGAGACCCAGTACTTC.